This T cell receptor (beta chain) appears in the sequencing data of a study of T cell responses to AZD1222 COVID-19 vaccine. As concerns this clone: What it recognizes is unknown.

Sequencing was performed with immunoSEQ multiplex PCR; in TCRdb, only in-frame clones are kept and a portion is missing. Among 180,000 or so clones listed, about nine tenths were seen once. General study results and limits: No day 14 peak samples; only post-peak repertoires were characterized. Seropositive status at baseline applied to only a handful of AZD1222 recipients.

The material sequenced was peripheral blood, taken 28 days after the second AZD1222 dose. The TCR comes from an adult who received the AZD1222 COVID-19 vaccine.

CDR3 sequence (DNA): TGTGCCACCAGCAGCGGAGGCAGGGAGGGCGGAGAGACCCAGTACTTC. Protein product: CATSSGGREGGETQYF. V and J are TRBV15 and TRBJ2-5; 7 bases line up with TRBD2. The CDR3 has 16 amino acids. The V gene's germline CDR1 is LNHNV and CDR2 YYDKDF (reference sequence). J lost 4 bases, V lost 3 bases, and 11 bases had no gene match.